Presented here are 24 T cell receptor beta chains from one specimen sequenced in a study of blood T cells in healthy people across ages (dated by TCRdb to the mid-2010s). Library creation used 5' RACE. The listed sequencing device is Illumina HiSeq 2500. A second PCR of about 6 to 11 cycles was performed with a sample-barcoded 5' primer and a J-beta primer mix. TCRdb applied fastp at Q25 and MiXCR to the public reads, then kept only in-frame beta chains. Under each unique CDR3 protein, matching rows form one entry showing the most common genes and DNA. The sample table lists roughly 800,000 distinct CDR3 sequences, 25% of them with a count of one. The ten most abundant clones make up under 4.5% of the sample. This sample was shared with a second study, whose subject was T cells of mothers and their children.

Sequences were obtained from blood. All receptors derive from a boy aged 5-17 years in good health.

V gene TRBV28 combines with J gene TRBJ2-2; 7 positions match TRBD1. The V and J ends lost 11 bases and 1 base, in that order; junction bases with no gene match: 10. Per germline, CDR1 MDHEN and CDR2 SYDVKM. This CDR3 is 15 amino acids long. The CDR3 DNA reads TGTGCCTCACATTCCGGGACAGTGAACACCGGGGAGCTGTTTTTT. Protein product: CASHSGTVNTGELFF.

The sample holds a few counts of this clonotype. The chain uses TRBV2 and TRBJ2-2; 10 bases agree with TRBD1. CDR3 size: 17 residues. Germline CDR1 reads SNHLY; CDR2 reads FYNNEI. Trimming cost V 6 bases and J 0 bases; bases outside gene matches: 7. The CDR3 coding sequence is TGTGCCAGCAGGGAGGACAGGGGGTACGCGAACACCGGGGAGCTGTTTTTT. It yields the protein CASREDRGYANTGELFF.

This clonotype was observed a few times. The rearrangement joins TRBV29-1 to TRBJ2-5; 10 bases agree with TRBD2. The CDR3 runs to 15 residues. Germline CDR1 and CDR2: SQVTM and ANQGSEA. The trim removed 7 bases at V and 4 bases at J, leaving 12 bases unmatched. DNA of the CDR3: TGCAGCGCTGATGGACTAGCGGCCCCTCTAGAGACCCAGTACTTC. Protein sequence: CSADGLAAPLETQYF.

The chain is built from TRBV29-1 and TRBJ2-1; unclear D gene. The CDR3 is 14 residues long. Trimming cost V 6 bases and J 4 bases, with 16 bases left between them. Germline V gene lookup returns CDR1 SQVTM and CDR2 ANQGSEA. CDR3 in amino acids: CSVAPGFTYNEQFF. The CDR3 DNA sequence: TGCAGCGTAGCTCCGGGTTTTACTTACAATGAGCAGTTCTTC.

Regarding this clonotype: Mismatch with germline at one junction end may stem from a read error. The CDR3 coding sequence is TGTGCCATCAGTGAAGAGATCTATAATTCACCCTTCCACTTT. Its protein is CAISEEIYNSPFHF. This chain links TRBV10-3 with TRBJ1-6; D is unclear. Germline CDR1 and CDR2: ENHRY and SYGVKD. The CDR3 contains 14 residues.

The chain employs TRBV7-8 and TRBJ2-5; 7 positions agree with TRBD1. Germline CDR1 reads SGHVS; CDR2 reads FQNEAQ. J was trimmed by 7 bases and V by 5 bases; bases with no gene match: 7. This CDR3 comprises 13 residues. CDR3 residues: CASSRAAGGTQYF. The CDR3, as DNA: TGTGCCAGCAGCCGGGCCGCAGGGGGGACCCAGTACTTC.

The gene calls are TRBV7-2 and TRBJ2-5, with 7 bases that match TRBD2. The closer fit of TRBJ2-7 to the DNA end suggests the J call may be wrong. Germline V gene lookup returns CDR1 SGHTA and CDR2 FQGNSA. CDR3 length equals 15 residues. CDR3 region: CASSASGKSSYEQYF. In DNA form, the CDR3 reads TGTGCCAGCAGCGCGAGCGGGAAGAGCTCCTACGAGCAGTACTTC.

This clonotype was seen a handful of times. The chain couples TRBV20-1 to TRBJ2-7; 9 bases align to TRBD2. The J segment lost 6 bases and the V segment lost 5 bases, leaving 23 bases of the junction unmatched. CDR1 is DFQATT and CDR2 is SNEGSKA in the germline V gene (reference sequence). The CDR3 extends over 18 amino acids. CDR3 nucleotides: TGCAGTGCTTTGGGCTTTGAAGGGGGCGGGGGGGGACCTGGCGAGCAGTACTTC. It yields the protein CSALGFEGGGGGPGEQYF.

Only a few counts were recorded for this clonotype. The chain uses TRBV20-1 and TRBJ2-3; D gene unclear. With 5 bases removed from V and 6 bases from J, the gap between germline ends came to 9 bases. This CDR3 region has 11 residues. CDR1 and CDR2 from the germline V gene are DFQATT and SNEGSKA (reference sequence). For the CDR3, the DNA is TGCAGTGCTCCGCGGAGCGATACGCAGTATTTT. Translating it yields CSAPRSDTQYF.

The V call is TRBV11-2, the J call TRBJ2-1; D is possibly TRBD2 (6 bases). Gene TRBJ2-7 matches the end of the DNA better, so the J call may be wrong. Germline lookup yields CDR1 SGHAT and CDR2 FQNNGV. This CDR3 contains 14 residues. This CDR3 reads CASSLTSSSYEQYF. CDR3 in DNA: TGTGCCAGCAGCTTAACTAGCTCCTCCTACGAGCAGTACTTC.

This clonotype was observed a few times. The CDR3 DNA reads as TGCAGCGCCCAGAGCCTACTAAGGGGACTAGCGGGAGGTGCCAAAAACATTCAGTACTTC. This sequence encodes CSAQSLLRGLAGGAKNIQYF. The rearrangement joins TRBV29-1 to TRBJ2-4; 15 bases agree with TRBD2. Germline CDR1 is SQVTM and CDR2 is ANQGSEA. The CDR3 totals 20 residues. J was trimmed by 1 base and V by 7 bases; bases with no gene match: 17.

This clonotype was counted a few times. The chain joins TRBV7-9 to TRBJ2-1; 14 nucleotides agree with TRBD2. The CDR3 has 18 amino acids. Trimming cost V 4 bases and J 0 bases; bases outside gene matches: 5. Looked up from germline, CDR1 is SEHNR and CDR2 is FQNEAQ (reference sequence). CDR3 bases: TGTGCCAGCAGCTCGGGACTAGCGGGAGCGAACTCCTACAATGAGCAGTTCTTC. This translates into CASSSGLAGANSYNEQFF.

The rearrangement uses TRBV6-5 and TRBJ2-2; possibly TRBD1 for D (6 bases). This CDR3 is built from 14 residues. Germline V gene data show CDR1 as MNHEY and CDR2 as SVGAGI. The V gene lost 6 bases and the J gene lost 1 base, with 9 bases spanning the gap. CDR3 residues: CASSRGRNTGELFF. In DNA form, the CDR3 reads TGTGCCAGCAGCAGGGGTCGGAACACCGGGGAGCTGTTTTTT.

With regard to this clonotype: One end of the junction varies from germline; a read error may be responsible. V is TRBV7-8 and J is TRBJ1-6; 7 bases fit TRBD1. Germline values: CDR1 SGHVS, CDR2 FQNEAQ. The CDR3 contains 15 residues. DNA for the CDR3: TGTGCCAGCAACTTAGGGGACAGTGGGGATTCACCCCTCCACTTT. This encodes CASNLGDSGDSPLHF.

This clonotype turned up a few times. This chain connects TRBV29-1 to TRBJ2-1; possibly TRBD1 for D (5 bases). The CDR3 runs to 12 residues. CDR1 and CDR2 from the germline V gene are SQVTM and ANQGSEA. CDR3: CSGVTAYNEQFF. DNA of the CDR3: TGCAGTGGGGTGACAGCCTACAATGAGCAGTTCTTC.

This clonotype came up a few times. The chain recombines TRBV25-1 with TRBJ1-1; D gene ambiguous. Looked up from germline, CDR1 is MGHDK and CDR2 is SYGVNS. The CDR3 contains 11 residues. Trimming left V 4 bases short and J 6 bases short, with 6 bases between. The DNA of the CDR3 is TGTGCCAGCAGTGTAGGGCCTGAAGCTTTCTTT. As protein: CASSVGPEAFF.

The chain couples TRBV7-2 to TRBJ2-3; no clear D gene. This CDR3 has 14 residues. V lost 6 bases, J lost 0 bases, and 10 bases lay in between. CDR1 is SGHTA, CDR2 FQGNSA, per germline. DNA of the CDR3: TGTGCCAGCAGGCATACAGACAGCACAGATACGCAGTATTTT. Its protein is CASRHTDSTDTQYF.

This clonotype came up a few times. This chain uses TRBV5-6 with TRBJ1-2; D not certain. This CDR3 comprises 15 residues. Trimming left V 1 base short and J 8 bases short, with 18 bases between. Germline values: CDR1 SGHDT, CDR2 YYEEEE. This CDR3 reads CASSLSPESLGGYTF. CDR3 DNA sequence: TGTGCCAGCAGCTTGTCCCCAGAAAGTTTAGGAGGCTACACCTTC.

Only a few counts were recorded for this clonotype. The chain links TRBV3-1 to TRBJ2-5, with D possibly being TRBD1 or TRBD2 (5 bases each). The DNA end is a closer match to TRBJ2-1, so the J assignment may be wrong. The CDR3 covers 13 residues. The V gene's germline CDR1 is LGHDT and CDR2 YNNKEL (reference sequence). CDR3 sequence reads: CASSQAPGSEQFF. The CDR3, as DNA: TGTGCCAGCAGCCAAGCCCCAGGGAGTGAGCAGTTCTTC.

This clonotype was detected only a few times. This rearrangement joins TRBV4-1 to TRBJ2-1; the match to TRBD1 covers 8 bases. In germline, CDR1 is MGHRA, CDR2 YSYEKL. The V gene end was trimmed by 1 base and the J gene end by 8 bases; junction bases not matched to a gene: 7. There are 15 residues in the CDR3. In DNA, the CDR3 is TGCGCCAGCAGCCAAGGGGACAGGTGGGGAGATGAGCAGTTCTTC. Its translation: CASSQGDRWGDEQFF.

The chain joins TRBV6-2 or TRBV6-3 to TRBJ1-2; D call uncertain. Per the germline V gene, CDR1 is MNHEY and CDR2 is SVGEGT. The CDR3 loop spans 17 amino acids. Trimming shortened V by 0 bases and J by 7 bases, and 21 bases separated the two germline ends. In DNA form, the CDR3 reads TGTGCCAGCAGTTACTCGATCGATGTAGGGAAGAACGGTGGCTACACCTTC. This encodes CASSYSIDVGKNGGYTF.

The chain uses TRBV5-8 and TRBJ1-4; D uncertain. Germline CDR1 is SGHTS and CDR2 is YDEGEE. This CDR3 region has 15 residues. Between the trimmed V and J ends, which lost 3 bases and 0 bases, there was a span of 9 bases. In nucleotides, the CDR3 is TGTGCCAGCAGCTACCAGACGGCAACTAATGAAAAACTGTTTTTT. Amino acids: CASSYQTATNEKLFF.

The rearrangement links TRBV5-1 to TRBJ1-5; weak D call: TRBD1 (6 bases). V was shortened by 0 bases and J by 3 bases, with 10 bases between the two germline ends. Per germline, CDR1 SGHRS and CDR2 YFSETQ. The CDR3 length is 15 residues. CDR3: CASSLDGGNNQPQHF. CDR3 DNA sequence: TGCGCCAGCAGCTTGGATGGGGGCAACAATCAGCCCCAGCATTTT.

In this sample, this clonotype turned up a few times. V and J are TRBV7-9 and TRBJ1-1, with D perhaps matching TRBD1 (5 bases). The CDR3 spans 19 residues. Germline V gives CDR1 SEHNR, CDR2 FQNEAQ (reference sequence). The V and J ends lost 6 bases and 0 bases respectively, with 26 bases between them. The CDR3 region is CASSPTGTYISILNTEAFF. CDR3 in DNA: TGTGCCAGCAGTCCGACCGGGACTTACATCTCTATCCTGAACACTGAAGCTTTCTTT.